This is a list of T cell receptor beta chains from one sample in a study of blood T cell repertoires in COVID-19. The method was immunoSEQ multiplex PCR; TCRdb's version includes in-frame clones alone and lacks a portion of them. In the table there are about 160,000 clones, about nine tenths of which are singletons. Sequenced: peripheral blood. The receptor source for this set is a man between 18 and 29 years old with acute or convalescent COVID-19. Each CDR3 is given with its conserved first and last residue. Each record gives: D gene, clone size, J gene, V gene, CDR3 protein, CDR3 DNA. D genes are given only for firm matches. Rows give clone size only sometimes, using once, few, many, or a class for an expanded clone.

TRBD1 | . | TRBJ1-5 | TRBV6-1 | CASSEGAGGYQPQHF | TGTGCCAGCAGTGAAGGAGCAGGGGGGTACCAGCCCCAGCATTTT
TRBD1 | . | TRBJ1-2 | TRBV18 | CASSPGQGESGGYTF | TGTGCCAGCTCACCGGGACAGGGCGAGTCGGGTGGCTACACCTTC
TRBD1 | . | TRBJ1-2 | TRBV5-5 | CASSLYSGGAYGYTF | TGTGCCAGCAGCTTGTACTCAGGGGGCGCCTATGGCTACACCTTC
. | . | TRBJ2-2 | TRBV11-2 | CASSLGSHNTGELFF | TGTGCCAGCAGCTTAGGCAGTCATAACACCGGGGAGCTGTTTTTT
. | . | TRBJ1-4 | TRBV3-1/TRBV3-2 | CASSLASRKDEKLFF | TGTGCCAGCAGCCTGGCTAGTAGGAAGGATGAAAAACTGTTTTTT
TRBD1 | . | TRBJ1-1 | TRBV5-1 | CASSVTGAAEAFF | TGCGCCAGCAGCGTAACAGGGGCGGCTGAAGCTTTCTTT
. | . | TRBJ2-1 | TRBV18 | CASSLTRAGNEQFF | TGTGCCAGCTCGTTAACCAGGGCTGGGAATGAGCAGTTCTTC
. | . | TRBJ2-2 | TRBV14 | CASSRSLAGELFF | TGTGCCAGCAGCCGATCTCTAGCCGGGGAGCTGTTTTTT
. | . | TRBJ1-2 | TRBV11-2 | CASSPTVGEAFNGYTF | TGTGCCAGCAGCCCCACGGTTGGGGAGGCCTTTAATGGCTACACCTTC
TRBD1 | . | TRBJ1-5 | TRBV7-9 | CASSPLGGQGNQPQHF | TGTGCCAGCAGCCCCCTCGGAGGACAGGGCAATCAGCCCCAGCATTTT
TRBD1 | . | TRBJ1-5 | TRBV6-5 | CASRKQGIQPQHF | TGTGCCAGCAGAAAACAGGGGATTCAGCCCCAGCATTTT
. | few | TRBJ2-7 | TRBV2 | CASSDGVAAVSYEQYF | TGTGCCAGCAGCGACGGAGTAGCCGCAGTTTCCTACGAGCAGTACTTC
TRBD2 | once | TRBJ2-3 | TRBV10-2 | CASRGGTPSTDTQYF | TGCGCCAGCAGGGGGGGGACTCCTAGCACAGATACGCAGTATTTT
. | . | TRBJ1-4 | TRBV4-1 | CASSHVQEKLFF | TGCGCCAGCAGCCACGTACAAGAAAAACTGTTTTTT
TRBD1 | once | TRBJ1-3 | TRBV11-2 | CASSPTGGNGNTIYF | TGTGCCAGCAGCCCGACAGGGGGGAACGGAAACACCATATATTTT
TRBD1 | . | TRBJ1-5 | TRBV6-6 | CASRYRGLGPQHF | TGTGCCAGCAGGTACAGGGGCCTAGGGCCCCAGCATTTT
TRBD2 | . | TRBJ2-2 | TRBV24-1 | CATSDLAGAGTGELFF | TGTGCCACCAGCGACTTAGCGGGAGCTGGCACCGGGGAGCTGTTTTTT
. | few | TRBJ1-3 | TRBV2 | CASTEGSLTGNTIYF | TGTGCCAGCACCGAGGGATCTTTAACTGGAAACACCATATATTTT
. | few | TRBJ2-7 | TRBV7-9 | CASSLAQGSVDEQYF | TGTGCCAGCAGCTTAGCACAGGGTTCGGTCGACGAGCAGTACTTC
TRBD2 | . | TRBJ2-5 | TRBV30 | CAWPTKRETQETQYF | TGTGCCTGGCCCACCAAGCGGGAGACACAAGAGACCCAGTACTTC
. | . | TRBJ2-7 | TRBV6-5 | CASSGAVSYEQYF | TGTGCCTCATCAGGGGCGGTCTCCTACGAGCAGTACTTC
. | once | TRBJ2-1 | TRBV6-1 | CASSVGFGGVILVEQFF | TGTGCCAGCAGTGTAGGCTTTGGCGGGGTTATCCTCGTCGAGCAGTTCTTC
. | . | TRBJ2-7 | TRBV5-6 | CASTRTIPPYYEQYF | TGTGCCAGCACCAGGACAATCCCTCCTTACTACGAGCAGTACTTC
. | . | TRBJ1-5 | TRBV19 | CASSIAGYSNQPQHF | TGTGCCAGTAGTATAGCGGGGTATAGCAATCAGCCCCAGCATTTT
TRBD1 | . | TRBJ2-7 | TRBV19 | CASSISGRGSYEQYF | TGTGCCAGTAGTATCTCGGGCAGGGGGTCCTACGAGCAGTACTTC
TRBD1 | . | TRBJ1-6 | TRBV30 | CAWSEKQGHYNSPLHF | TGTGCCTGGAGTGAAAAACAGGGGCACTATAATTCACCCCTCCACTTT
. | . | TRBJ1-4 | TRBV4-2 | CASSPESLTTNEKLFF | TGTGCCAGCAGCCCGGAGAGCCTTACAACTAATGAAAAACTGTTTTTT
TRBD1 | . | TRBJ1-5 | TRBV28 | CASSYDRTGGANQPQHF | TGTGCCAGCAGTTACGACCGGACAGGGGGCGCGAATCAGCCCCAGCATTTT
. | . | TRBJ1-1 | TRBV2 | CASMKDRNTEAFF | TGTGCCAGCATGAAGGACAGGAACACTGAAGCTTTCTTT
TRBD2 | . | TRBJ2-5 | TRBV5-1 | CASSSIAGGNQETQYF | TGCGCCAGCAGTTCCATAGCGGGGGGAAACCAAGAGACCCAGTACTTC
. | . | TRBJ2-5 | TRBV12-3/TRBV12-4 | CASSPTGSETQYF | TGTGCCAGCAGCCCTACGGGGTCCGAGACCCAGTACTTC
TRBD1 | . | TRBJ1-4 | TRBV24-1 | CATSDPGQGMAPNEKLFF | TGTGCCACCAGTGATCCGGGACAGGGAATGGCCCCTAATGAAAAACTGTTTTTT
TRBD1 | . | TRBJ2-7 | TRBV27 | CASRGGQGSYEQYF | TGTGCCAGCAGGGGGGGACAGGGGTCCTACGAGCAGTACTTC
. | . | TRBJ2-3 | TRBV7-2 | CASSPGLIGSTDTQYF | TGTGCCAGCAGCCCCGGACTAATTGGGAGCACAGATACGCAGTATTTT
TRBD1 | . | TRBJ1-4 | TRBV7-2 | CASSLDRGREKLFF | TGTGCCAGCAGCTTGGACAGGGGGCGTGAAAAACTGTTTTTT
. | . | TRBJ2-4 | TRBV5-5 | CASSLDGLAKNIQYF | TGTGCCAGCAGCCTGGACGGTCTAGCCAAAAACATTCAGTACTTC
. | few | TRBJ1-5 | TRBV6-1 | CASSDRSSNQPQHF | TGTGCCAGCAGTGATAGAAGTAGCAATCAGCCCCAGCATTTT
. | . | TRBJ1-1 | TRBV5-1 | CASSKNSIPNTEAFF | TGCGCCAGCAGCAAAAACAGCATTCCGAACACTGAAGCTTTCTTT
. | . | TRBJ2-1 | TRBV7-6 | CASSIRAYNEQFF | TGTGCCAGCAGCATCAGGGCCTACAATGAGCAGTTCTTC
TRBD2 | . | TRBJ2-1 | TRBV6-2/TRBV6-3 | CASSYRTSGGADEQFF | TGTGCCAGCAGTTATAGGACTAGCGGGGGGGCCGATGAGCAGTTCTTC
. | few | TRBJ2-7 | TRBV27 | CASRLLTPTPYEQYF | TGTGCCAGCAGACTCCTTACCCCTACTCCCTACGAGCAGTACTTC
. | . | TRBJ2-3 | TRBV7-2 | CASSPRRGTDTQYF | TGTGCCAGCAGCCCACGGCGGGGCACAGATACGCAGTATTTT
TRBD2 | . | TRBJ2-3 | TRBV24-1 | CATSDRTSGGLDTQYF | TGTGCCACCAGTGACCGAACTAGCGGGGGGCTAGATACGCAGTATTTT
TRBD1 | . | TRBJ2-7 | TRBV18 | CASSPIGQGATYEQYF | TGTGCCAGCTCTCCCATCGGACAGGGGGCTACCTACGAGCAGTACTTC